Each of the 10 T cell receptor beta chains below was sequenced from the same sample in a study of blood T cell repertoires in COVID-19. Some clones are missing from TCRdb's copy, which holds only in-frame ones; the method was immunoSEQ multiplex PCR. The table has approximately 490,000 clones, approximately 90% seen once. Sequencing used PBMCs or T cells enriched from blood (not recorded which). The receptor source for this set is a woman aged 60-75 years who had recovered from COVID-19.

This clone was detected once. The CDR3 coding sequence is TGTGCCAGCAGCTCTTCTAGCGGGGGTTTGCTCTACAATGAGCAGTTCTTC. It is translated as CASSSSSGGLLYNEQFF. The V gene is TRBV11-2, the J gene TRBJ2-1; TRBD2 agrees at 10 bases. CDR1 is SGHAT, CDR2 FQNNGV, per germline. The CDR3 length is 17 residues. Trimming removed 4 bases from V and 3 bases from J; junction bases left unmatched: 9.

The CDR3 sequence: CASSDRAEKLFF. The CDR3 bases are TGTGCCAGTAGCGACAGGGCTGAAAAACTGTTTTTT. The chain is built from TRBV19 and TRBJ1-4; 7 bases are a match to TRBD1. CDR1 is LNHDA, CDR2 SQIVND, per germline (reference sequence). This CDR3 region has 12 residues. The V gene end was trimmed by 6 bases and the J gene end by 7 bases; junction bases not matched to a gene: 2.

V and J are TRBV3-1 (or the pseudogene TRBV3-2) and TRBJ2-1; 10 nucleotides line up with TRBD2. V dropped 2 bases and J dropped 3; count of bases not matched to a gene: 4. Germline CDR1 is LGHDT and CDR2 is YNNKEL (reference sequence). The CDR3 runs 16 residues. The CDR3 loop reads CASSQRERGGYNEQFF. The CDR3 DNA sequence: TGTGCCAGCAGCCAACGGGAGCGGGGGGGCTACAATGAGCAGTTCTTC.

The rearrangement joins TRBV24-1 to TRBJ2-3; D call uncertain. Germline V CDR1 and CDR2: KGHDR, SFDVKD. The CDR3 length is 15 residues. Deletions cut 3 bases from V and 6 bases from J, with 15 bases between. The CDR3 region has the DNA TGTGCCACCAGTGATCCGATGCCAGGTTCGGATACGCAGTATTTT. As protein: CATSDPMPGSDTQYF.

The chain has TRBV7-9 and TRBJ1-1, with TRBD1 matching over 8 bases. Per germline, CDR1 SEHNR and CDR2 FQNEAQ (reference sequence). The CDR3 consists of 13 residues. The V and J ends lost 11 bases and 2 bases, in that order; junction bases with no gene match: 7. The CDR3 DNA follows: TGTGCCGGGCAGGGGGCCCTCAACACTGAAGCTTTCTTT. Translating gives CAGQGALNTEAFF.

V is TRBV10-3 and J is TRBJ1-3; 7 bases match TRBD1. The CDR3 has 12 amino acids. Germline trimming cut 7 bases from V and 8 bases from J; bases unmatched to any gene: 5. Looked up from germline, CDR1 is ENHRY and CDR2 is SYGVKD. As DNA, the CDR3 is TGTGCCATCAATCGACAGGGCGACACCATATATTTT. Protein product: CAINRQGDTIYF.

The V call is TRBV5-4, the J call TRBJ2-1, with TRBD2 matching 9 bases. The CDR3 is made up of 19 amino acids. CDR1 and CDR2 (germline): SGHNT, YYREEE (reference sequence). J gave up 6 bases and V 0 bases, and 16 bases lay outside the gene matches. The CDR3 region has the DNA TGTGCCAGCAGCTTGGCGCTGTCTTTTAGCGGGGGATTGAGCAATGAGCAGTTCTTC. It is translated as CASSLALSFSGGLSNEQFF.

The chain carries TRBV2 and TRBJ1-2, with TRBD1 as a possible D gene (5 bases). This CDR3 comprises 14 residues. Germline V CDR1 and CDR2: SNHLY, FYNNEI. With 8 bases removed from V and 1 base from J, the gap between germline ends came to 14 bases. The CDR3 reads CASGSTAINYGYTF. CDR3 nucleotides: TGTGCCAGCGGATCGACAGCTATTAACTATGGCTACACCTTC.

The table lists this clone with a few counts. This chain uses TRBV5-1 with TRBJ1-1; the D is unclear. The ends were cut back, 7 bases at V and 5 bases at J, with 12 bases in the middle. Germline loops: CDR1 SGHRS, CDR2 YFSETQ. This CDR3 spans 12 amino acids. CDR3 amino acids: CASRQDGTEAFF. CDR3 coding DNA: TGCGCCAGCCGGCAGGATGGGACTGAAGCTTTCTTT.

This chain connects TRBV7-6 to TRBJ2-7, with a possible D match to TRBD1 (5 bases). This CDR3 is 12 amino acids long. Germline V gene lookup returns CDR1 SGHVS and CDR2 FNYEAQ. Trimming removed 2 bases at V and 3 bases at J, with 5 bases between. The CDR3 nucleotides read TGTGCCAGCAGCTTAACAGGCTACGAGCAGTACTTC. This codes for CASSLTGYEQYF.